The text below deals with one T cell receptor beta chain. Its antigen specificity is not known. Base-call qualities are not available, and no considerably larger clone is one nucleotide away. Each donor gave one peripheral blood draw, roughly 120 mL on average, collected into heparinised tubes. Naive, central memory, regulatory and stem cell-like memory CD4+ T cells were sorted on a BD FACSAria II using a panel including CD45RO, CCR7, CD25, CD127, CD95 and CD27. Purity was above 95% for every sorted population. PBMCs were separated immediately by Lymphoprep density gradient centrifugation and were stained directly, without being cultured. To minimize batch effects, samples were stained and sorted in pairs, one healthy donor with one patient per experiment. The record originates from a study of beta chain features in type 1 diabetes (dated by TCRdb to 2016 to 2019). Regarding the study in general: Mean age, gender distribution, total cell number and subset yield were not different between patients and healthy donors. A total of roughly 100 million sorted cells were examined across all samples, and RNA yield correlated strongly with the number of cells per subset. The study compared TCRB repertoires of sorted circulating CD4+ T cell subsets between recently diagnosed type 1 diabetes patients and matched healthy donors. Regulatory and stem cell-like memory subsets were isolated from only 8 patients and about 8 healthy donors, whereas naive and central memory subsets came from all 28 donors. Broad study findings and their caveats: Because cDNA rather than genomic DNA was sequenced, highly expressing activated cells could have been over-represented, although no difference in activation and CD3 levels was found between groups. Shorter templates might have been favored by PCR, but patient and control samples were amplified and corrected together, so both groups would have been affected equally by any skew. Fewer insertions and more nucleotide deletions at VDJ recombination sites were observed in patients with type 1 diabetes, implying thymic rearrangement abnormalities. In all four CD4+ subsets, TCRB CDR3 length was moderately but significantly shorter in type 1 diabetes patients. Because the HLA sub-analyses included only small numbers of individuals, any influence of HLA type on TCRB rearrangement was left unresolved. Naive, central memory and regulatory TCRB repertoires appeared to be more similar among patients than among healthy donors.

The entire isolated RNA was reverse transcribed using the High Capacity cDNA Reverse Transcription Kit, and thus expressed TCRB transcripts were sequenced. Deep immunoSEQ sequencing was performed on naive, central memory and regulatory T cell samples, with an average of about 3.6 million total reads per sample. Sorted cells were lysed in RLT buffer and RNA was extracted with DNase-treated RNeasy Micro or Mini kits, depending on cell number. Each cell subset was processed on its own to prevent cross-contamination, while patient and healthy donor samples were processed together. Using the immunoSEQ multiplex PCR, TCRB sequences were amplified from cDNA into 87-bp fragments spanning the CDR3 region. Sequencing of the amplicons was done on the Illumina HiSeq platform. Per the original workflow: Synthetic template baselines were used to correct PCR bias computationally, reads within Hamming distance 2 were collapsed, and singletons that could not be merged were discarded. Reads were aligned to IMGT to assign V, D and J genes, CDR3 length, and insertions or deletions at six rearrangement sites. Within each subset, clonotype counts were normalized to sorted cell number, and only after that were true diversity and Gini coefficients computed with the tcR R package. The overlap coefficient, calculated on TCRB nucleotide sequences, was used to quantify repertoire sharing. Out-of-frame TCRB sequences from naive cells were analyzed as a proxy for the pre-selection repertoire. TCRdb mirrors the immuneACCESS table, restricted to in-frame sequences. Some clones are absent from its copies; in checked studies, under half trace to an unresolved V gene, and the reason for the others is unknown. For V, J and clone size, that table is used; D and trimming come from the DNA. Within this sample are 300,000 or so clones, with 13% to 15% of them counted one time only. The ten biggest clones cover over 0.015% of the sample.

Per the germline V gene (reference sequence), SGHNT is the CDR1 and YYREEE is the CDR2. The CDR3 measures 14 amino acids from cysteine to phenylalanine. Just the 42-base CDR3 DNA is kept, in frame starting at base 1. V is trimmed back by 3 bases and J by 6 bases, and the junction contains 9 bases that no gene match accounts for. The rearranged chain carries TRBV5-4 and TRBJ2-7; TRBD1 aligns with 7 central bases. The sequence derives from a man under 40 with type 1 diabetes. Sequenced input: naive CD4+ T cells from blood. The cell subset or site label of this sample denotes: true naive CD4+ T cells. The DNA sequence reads TGTGCCAGCAGCTCCGGGACAGCTCCCGGCGAGCAGTACTTC. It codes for CASSSGTAPGEQYF.